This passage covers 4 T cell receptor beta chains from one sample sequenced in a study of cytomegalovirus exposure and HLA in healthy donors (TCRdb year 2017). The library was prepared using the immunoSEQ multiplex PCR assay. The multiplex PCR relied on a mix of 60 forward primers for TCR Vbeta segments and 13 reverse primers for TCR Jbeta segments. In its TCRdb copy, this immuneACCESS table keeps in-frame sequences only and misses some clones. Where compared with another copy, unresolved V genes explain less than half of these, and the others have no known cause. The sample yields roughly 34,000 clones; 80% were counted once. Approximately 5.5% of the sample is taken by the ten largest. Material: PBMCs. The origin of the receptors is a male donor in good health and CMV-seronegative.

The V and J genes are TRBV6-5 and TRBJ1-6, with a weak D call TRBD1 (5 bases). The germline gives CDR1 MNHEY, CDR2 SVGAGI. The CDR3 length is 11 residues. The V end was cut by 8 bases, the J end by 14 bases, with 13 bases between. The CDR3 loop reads CASAHGHTLHF. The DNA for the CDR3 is TGTGCCAGCGCCCACGGACACACCCTCCACTTT.

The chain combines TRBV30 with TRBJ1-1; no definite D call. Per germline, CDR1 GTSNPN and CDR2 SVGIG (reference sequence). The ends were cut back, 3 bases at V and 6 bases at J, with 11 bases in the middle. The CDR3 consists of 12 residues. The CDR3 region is CAWRAESAEAFF. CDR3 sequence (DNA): TGTGCCTGGAGAGCGGAGTCCGCTGAAGCTTTCTTT.

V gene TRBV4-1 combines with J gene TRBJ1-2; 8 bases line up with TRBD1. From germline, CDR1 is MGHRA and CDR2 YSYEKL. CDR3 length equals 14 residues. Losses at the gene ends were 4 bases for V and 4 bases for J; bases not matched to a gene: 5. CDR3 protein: CASSLDRGVYGYTF. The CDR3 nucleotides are TGCGCCAGCAGCCTCGACAGGGGCGTCTATGGCTACACCTTC.

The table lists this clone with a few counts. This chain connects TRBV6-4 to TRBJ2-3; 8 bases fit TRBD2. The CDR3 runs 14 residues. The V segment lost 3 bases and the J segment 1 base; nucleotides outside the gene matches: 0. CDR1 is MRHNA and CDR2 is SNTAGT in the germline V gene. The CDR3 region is CASSEAGGTDTQYF. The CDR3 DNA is TGTGCCAGCAGTGAAGCGGGGGGCACAGATACGCAGTATTTT.